Sequencing of this T cell receptor (beta chain) was carried out in a study of T-cell reconstitution after alpha-beta-depleted transplantation in children. Study-wide results and caveats: At around two months after transplant, the alpha-beta T cells were reportedly derived from several hundred expanded clones that came from non-depleted graft cells. Some patients' high day-60 TCRbeta diversity was attributed to recipient cells surviving conditioning. T-cell counts and diversity at one year following transplant were attributed mainly to newly produced T cells.

With 0 bases clipped from V and 6 bases from J, the junction kept 9 bases outside the gene matches. This CDR3 has 17 residues. Germline CDR1 is LGHNA and CDR2 is YSLEER. Comments on this clonotype: Its antigen is currently unknown.

Unique molecular identifiers featured in how the TCRbeta library was prepared. TCRdb recomputed calls from the PCR reads with MiXCR, one row per CDR3 protein. The sample has approximately 400,000 distinct CDR3 sequences; around 15% are singletons. The V gene is TRBV4-3, the J gene TRBJ2-3; 10 bases align to TRBD1. This TCR came from a boy younger than two who had a stem cell transplant for Wiskott-Aldrich syndrome, so the T cells may come from the graft donor. The input for sequencing was PBMCs, mostly from graft donor cells, taken 360 days after TCRalphabeta/CD19-depleted stem cell transplant. CDR3 DNA: TGCGCCAGCAGCCAAGATGGGAGACAGGGGGCCTCCGATACGCAGTATTTT. This gives the protein CASSQDGRQGASDTQYF.